The subject of this entry is one TCR beta chain. This CDR3 has 16 residues. Germline lookup yields CDR1 LNHNV and CDR2 YYDKDF (reference sequence). The V and J ends lost 0 bases and 3 bases respectively, with 14 bases between them. The sample belongs to a study of blood T cell repertoires in COVID-19. On the study more broadly: The cDNA or gDNA used as material had been derived from T cells, B-cell-depleted T cells, or PBMCs.

The repertoire was sequenced with immunoSEQ multiplex PCR; TCRdb's copy has only in-frame clones and lacks some. Among 150,000 to 200,000 clones, around 87% were seen once, and the ten largest hold about 0.95%. The sequence was obtained from a man between 18 and 35 years old with acute or convalescent COVID-19. The specimen sequenced was peripheral blood. The J gene is TRBJ1-2, the V gene TRBV15; D is unclear. The CDR3 region has the DNA TGTGCCACCAGCAGAGATAGGACGGGAGCGTACTATGGCTACACCTTC. This sequence encodes CATSRDRTGAYYGYTF. Using reference TRBV15 and TRBJ1-2 for the parts outside the CDR3, the full variable domain is DAMVIQNPRYQVTQFGKPVTLSCSQTLNHNVMYWYQQKSSQAPKLLFHYYDKDFNNEADTPDNFQSRRPNTSFCFLDIRSPGLGDTAMYLCATSRDRTGAYYGYTFGSGTRLTVV.